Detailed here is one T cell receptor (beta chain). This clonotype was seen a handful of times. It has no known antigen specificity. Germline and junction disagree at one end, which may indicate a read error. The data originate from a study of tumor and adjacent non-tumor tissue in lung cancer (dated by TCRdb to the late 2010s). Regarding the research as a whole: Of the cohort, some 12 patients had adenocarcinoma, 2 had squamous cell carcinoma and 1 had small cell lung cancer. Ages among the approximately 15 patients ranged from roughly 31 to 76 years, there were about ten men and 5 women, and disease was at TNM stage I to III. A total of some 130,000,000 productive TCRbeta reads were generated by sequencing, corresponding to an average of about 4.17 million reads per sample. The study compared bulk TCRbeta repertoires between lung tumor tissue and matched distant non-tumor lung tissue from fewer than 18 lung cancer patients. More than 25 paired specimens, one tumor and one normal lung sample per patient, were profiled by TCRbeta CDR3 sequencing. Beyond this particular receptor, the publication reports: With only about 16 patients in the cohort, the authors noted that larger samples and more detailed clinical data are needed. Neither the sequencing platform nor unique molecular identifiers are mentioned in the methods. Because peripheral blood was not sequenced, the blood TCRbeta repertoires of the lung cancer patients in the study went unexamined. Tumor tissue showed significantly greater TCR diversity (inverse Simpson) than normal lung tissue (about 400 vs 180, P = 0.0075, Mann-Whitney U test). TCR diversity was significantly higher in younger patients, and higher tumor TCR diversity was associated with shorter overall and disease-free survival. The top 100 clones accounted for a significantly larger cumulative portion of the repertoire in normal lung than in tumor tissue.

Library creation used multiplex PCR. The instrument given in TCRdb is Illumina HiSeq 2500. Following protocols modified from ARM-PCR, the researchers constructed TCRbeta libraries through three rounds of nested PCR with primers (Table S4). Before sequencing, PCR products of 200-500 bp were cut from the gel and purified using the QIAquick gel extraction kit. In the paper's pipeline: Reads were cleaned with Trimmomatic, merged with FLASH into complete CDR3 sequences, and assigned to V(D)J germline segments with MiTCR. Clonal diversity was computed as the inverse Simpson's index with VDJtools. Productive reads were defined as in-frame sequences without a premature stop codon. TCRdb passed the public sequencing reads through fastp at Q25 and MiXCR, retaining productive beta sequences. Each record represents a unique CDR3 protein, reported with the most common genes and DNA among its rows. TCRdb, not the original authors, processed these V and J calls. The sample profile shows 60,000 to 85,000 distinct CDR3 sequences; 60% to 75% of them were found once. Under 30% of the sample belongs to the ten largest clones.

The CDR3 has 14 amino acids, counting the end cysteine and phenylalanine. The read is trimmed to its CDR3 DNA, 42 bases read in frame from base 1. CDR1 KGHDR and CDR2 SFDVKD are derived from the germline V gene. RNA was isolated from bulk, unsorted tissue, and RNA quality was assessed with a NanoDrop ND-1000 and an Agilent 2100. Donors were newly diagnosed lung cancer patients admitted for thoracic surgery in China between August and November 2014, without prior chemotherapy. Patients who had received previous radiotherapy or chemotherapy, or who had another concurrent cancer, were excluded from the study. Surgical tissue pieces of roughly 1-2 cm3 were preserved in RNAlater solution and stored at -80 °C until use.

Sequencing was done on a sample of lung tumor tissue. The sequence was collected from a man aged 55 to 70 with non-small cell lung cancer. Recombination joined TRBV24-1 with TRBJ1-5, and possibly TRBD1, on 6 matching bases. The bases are TGCGCCGCAATTTGGACAGAGTTAAATAAGCCCCAGCATTTT. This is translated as CAAIWTELNKPQHF.